This T cell receptor (beta chain) was recovered during a study of CXCR3-negative and CXCR3-positive naive CD8 T cells (dated by TCRdb to about 2019). The study in broad terms: In total, roughly 130 million TRB reads were obtained, corresponding to roughly 1.5 +/- 0.3 million reads per library. Naive subsets from about five donors and memory cells from 3 donors were included in the TRBV-TRBJ cluster analysis. The diversity and physicochemical repertoire analyses included more than nine donors pooled from two independent experiments.

Study-wide findings and limitations: Because surface CD5, which is linked to self-reactivity in mice, was comparable between the naive subsets, TCR interaction strength was also inferred from the physicochemical properties of TRB CDR3s. Both naive subsets had comparably high repertoire diversity, while memory CD8+ T cells had much lower repertoire diversity. Because CXCR3 expression was partially decreased after cryopreservation, freshly isolated PBMCs were used for most assays. Naive CXCR3-negative and CXCR3-positive cells from the same donor showed similar TRBV-TRBJ usage, whereas memory cells showed distinct patterns.

Each CD8+ T cell subset was flow-sorted in triplicate, and some 310,000 cells per subset were placed directly into RLT lysis buffer. Peripheral blood mononuclear cells were isolated from buffy coats by standard density gradient centrifugation. An RNeasy Mini Kit was used to extract total RNA from the sorted cells. The germline V gene (reference sequence) specifies SGHAT as CDR1 and FQDESV as CDR2. There are 17 amino acids in the CDR3, from cysteine to phenylalanine inclusive. No DNA sequence is on record. About this clonotype: The clone's antigen remains unknown.

Sequenced on a NextSeq 550. The Human TCR Profiling Kit (MiLaboratory) was used to prepare UMI-labeled 5' RACE TRB cDNA libraries. The full amount of extracted RNA was used for cDNA synthesis, and the full amount of resulting cDNA was used for PCR amplification. Libraries were prepared in parallel with an identical number of PCR cycles. As for the original processing: With a requirement of at least two reads per UMI, MIGEC and MiXCR extracted about 52,000 +/- 9,100 unique UMI-labeled TRB cDNA molecules per library. On average, around 40,000 +/- 10,000 functional in-frame TRB CDR3 nucleotide clonotypes lacking stop codons were found per library. After each sample was downsampled to 5000 UMI-labeled TRB molecules, VDJtools was used to calculate diversity metrics such as normalized Shannon-Wiener and Chao1. For the central five CDR3 residues, VDJtools calculated physicochemical properties weighted by clonotype size, namely interaction energy, strength, volume and Kidera factor 4. TCRdb reprocessed the raw reads; every CDR3 protein sequence is a single record, and DNA is not supplied. TCRdb's processing, not the authors', yielded these V and J calls. The data table for this sample lists about 43,000 distinct CDR3 sequences. The ten biggest clones cover around 10% of the sample.

The sequence was collected from a human donor in good health. Some clones in this sample may be carry-over from other donors' samples. This chain is built from TRBV11-1 and TRBJ2-3; the D call of TRBD1 rests on TCRdb alone, since no DNA is present to check it. The material sequenced was memory CD8+ T cells from blood. Per the publication, the cell subset or site label means: conventional CD8+ memory T cells (TMEM), sorted as controls. CDR3 region: CASRSRDRGRLPDTQYF.